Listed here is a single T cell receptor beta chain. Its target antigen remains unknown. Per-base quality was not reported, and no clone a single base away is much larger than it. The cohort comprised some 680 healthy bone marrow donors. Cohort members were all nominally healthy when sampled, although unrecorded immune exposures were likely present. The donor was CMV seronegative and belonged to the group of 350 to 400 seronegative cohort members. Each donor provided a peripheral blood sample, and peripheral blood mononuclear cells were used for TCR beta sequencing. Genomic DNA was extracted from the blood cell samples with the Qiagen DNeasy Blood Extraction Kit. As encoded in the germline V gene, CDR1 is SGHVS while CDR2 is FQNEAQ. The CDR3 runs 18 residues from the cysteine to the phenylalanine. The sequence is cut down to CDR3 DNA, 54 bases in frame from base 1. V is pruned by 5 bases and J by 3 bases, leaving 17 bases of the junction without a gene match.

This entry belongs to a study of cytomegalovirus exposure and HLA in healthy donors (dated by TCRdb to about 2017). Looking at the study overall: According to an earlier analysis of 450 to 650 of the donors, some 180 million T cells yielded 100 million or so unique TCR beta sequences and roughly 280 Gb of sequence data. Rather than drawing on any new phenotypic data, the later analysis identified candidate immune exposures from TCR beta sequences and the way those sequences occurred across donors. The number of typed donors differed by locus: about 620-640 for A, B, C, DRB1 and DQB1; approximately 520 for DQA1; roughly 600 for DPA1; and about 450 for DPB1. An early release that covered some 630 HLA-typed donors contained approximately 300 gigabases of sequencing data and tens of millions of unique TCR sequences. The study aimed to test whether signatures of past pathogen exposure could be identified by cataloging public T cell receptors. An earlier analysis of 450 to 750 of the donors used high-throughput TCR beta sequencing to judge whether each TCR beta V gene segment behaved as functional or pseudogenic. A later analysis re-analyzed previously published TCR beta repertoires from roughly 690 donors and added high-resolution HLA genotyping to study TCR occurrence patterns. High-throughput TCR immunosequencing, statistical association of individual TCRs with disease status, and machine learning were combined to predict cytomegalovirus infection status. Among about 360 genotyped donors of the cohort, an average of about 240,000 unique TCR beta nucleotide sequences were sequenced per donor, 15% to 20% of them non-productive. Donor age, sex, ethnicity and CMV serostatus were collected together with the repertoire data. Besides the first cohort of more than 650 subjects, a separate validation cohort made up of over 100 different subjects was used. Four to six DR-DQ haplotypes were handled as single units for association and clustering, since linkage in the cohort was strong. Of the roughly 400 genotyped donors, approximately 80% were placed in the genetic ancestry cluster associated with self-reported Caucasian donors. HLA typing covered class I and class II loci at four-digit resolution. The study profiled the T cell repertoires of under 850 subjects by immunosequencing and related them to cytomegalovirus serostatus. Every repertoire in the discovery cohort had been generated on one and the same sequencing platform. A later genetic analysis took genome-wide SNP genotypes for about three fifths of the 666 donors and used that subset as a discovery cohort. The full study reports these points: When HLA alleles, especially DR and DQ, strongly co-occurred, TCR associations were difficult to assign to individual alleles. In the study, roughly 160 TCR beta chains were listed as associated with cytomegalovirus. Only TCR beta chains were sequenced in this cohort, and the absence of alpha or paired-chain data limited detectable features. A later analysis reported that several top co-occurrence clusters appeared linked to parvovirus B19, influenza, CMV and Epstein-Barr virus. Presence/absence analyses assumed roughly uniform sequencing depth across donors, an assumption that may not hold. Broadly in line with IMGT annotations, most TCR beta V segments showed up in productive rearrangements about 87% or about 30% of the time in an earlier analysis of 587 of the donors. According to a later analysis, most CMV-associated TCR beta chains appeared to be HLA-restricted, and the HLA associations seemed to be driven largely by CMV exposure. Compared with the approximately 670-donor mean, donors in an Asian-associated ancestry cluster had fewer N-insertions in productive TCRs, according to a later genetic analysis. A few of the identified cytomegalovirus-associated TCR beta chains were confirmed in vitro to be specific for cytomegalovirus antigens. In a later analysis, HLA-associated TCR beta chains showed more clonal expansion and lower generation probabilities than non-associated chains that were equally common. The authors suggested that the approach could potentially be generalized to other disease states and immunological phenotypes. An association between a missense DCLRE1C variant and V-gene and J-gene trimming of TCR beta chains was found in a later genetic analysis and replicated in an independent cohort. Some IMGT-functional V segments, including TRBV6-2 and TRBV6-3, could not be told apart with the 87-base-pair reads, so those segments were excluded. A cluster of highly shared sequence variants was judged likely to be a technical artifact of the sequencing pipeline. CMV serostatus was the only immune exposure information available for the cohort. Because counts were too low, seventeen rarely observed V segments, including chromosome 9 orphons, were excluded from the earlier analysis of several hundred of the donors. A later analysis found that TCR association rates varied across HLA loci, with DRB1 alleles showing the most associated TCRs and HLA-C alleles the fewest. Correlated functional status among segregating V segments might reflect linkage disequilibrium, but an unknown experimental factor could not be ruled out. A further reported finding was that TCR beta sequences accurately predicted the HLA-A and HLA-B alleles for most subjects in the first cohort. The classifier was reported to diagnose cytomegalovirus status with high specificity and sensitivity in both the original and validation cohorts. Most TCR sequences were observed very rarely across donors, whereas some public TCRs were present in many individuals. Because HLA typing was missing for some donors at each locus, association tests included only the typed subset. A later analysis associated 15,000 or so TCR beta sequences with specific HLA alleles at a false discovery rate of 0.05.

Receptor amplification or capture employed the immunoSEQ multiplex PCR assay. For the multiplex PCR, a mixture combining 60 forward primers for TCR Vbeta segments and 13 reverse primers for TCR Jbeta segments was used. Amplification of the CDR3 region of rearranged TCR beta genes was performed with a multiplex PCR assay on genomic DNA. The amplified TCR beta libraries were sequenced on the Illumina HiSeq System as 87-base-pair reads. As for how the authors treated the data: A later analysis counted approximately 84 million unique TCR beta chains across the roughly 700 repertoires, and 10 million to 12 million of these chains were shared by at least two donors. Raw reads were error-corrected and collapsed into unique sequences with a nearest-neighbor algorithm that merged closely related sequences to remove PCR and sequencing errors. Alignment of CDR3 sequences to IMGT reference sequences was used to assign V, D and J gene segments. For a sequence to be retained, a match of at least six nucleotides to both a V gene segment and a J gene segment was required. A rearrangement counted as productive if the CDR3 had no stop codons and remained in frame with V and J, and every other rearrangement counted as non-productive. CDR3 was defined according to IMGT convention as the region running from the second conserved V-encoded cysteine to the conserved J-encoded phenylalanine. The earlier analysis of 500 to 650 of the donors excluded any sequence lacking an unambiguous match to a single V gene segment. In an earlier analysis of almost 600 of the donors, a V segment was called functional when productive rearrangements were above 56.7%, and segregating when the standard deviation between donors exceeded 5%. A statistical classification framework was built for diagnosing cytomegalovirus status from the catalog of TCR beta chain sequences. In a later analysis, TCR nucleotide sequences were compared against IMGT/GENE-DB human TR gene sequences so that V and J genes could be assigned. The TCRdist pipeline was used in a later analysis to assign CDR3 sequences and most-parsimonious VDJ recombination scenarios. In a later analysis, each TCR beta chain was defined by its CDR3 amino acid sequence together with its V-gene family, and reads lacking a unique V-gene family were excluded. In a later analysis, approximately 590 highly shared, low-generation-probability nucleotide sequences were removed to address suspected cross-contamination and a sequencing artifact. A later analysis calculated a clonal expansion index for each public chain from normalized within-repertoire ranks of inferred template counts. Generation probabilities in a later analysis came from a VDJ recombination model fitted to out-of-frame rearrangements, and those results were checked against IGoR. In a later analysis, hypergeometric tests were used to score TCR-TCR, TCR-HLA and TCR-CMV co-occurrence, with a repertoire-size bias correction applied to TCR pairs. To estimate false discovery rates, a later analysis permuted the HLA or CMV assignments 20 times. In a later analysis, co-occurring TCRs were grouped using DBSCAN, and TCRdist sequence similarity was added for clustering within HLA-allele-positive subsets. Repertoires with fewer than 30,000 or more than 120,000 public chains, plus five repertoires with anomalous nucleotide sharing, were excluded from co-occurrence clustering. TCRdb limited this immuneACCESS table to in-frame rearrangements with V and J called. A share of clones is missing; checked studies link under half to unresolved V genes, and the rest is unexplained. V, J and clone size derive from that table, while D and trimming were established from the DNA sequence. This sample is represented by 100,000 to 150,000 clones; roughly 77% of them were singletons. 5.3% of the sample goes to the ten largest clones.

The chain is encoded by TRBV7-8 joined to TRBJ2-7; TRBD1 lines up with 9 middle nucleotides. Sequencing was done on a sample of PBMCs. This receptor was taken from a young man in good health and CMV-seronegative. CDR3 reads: CASSGPQAVGTGNYEQYF. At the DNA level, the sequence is TGTGCCAGCAGCGGACCCCAAGCAGTCGGGACAGGGAACTACGAGCAGTACTTC.